What follows are 28 T cell receptor beta chains derived from one specimen sequenced in a study of T cells in Graves' hyperthyroidism and ophthalmopathy. Template material for amplifying TCR beta CDR3 regions consisted of RNA transcripts. HTBI primers were used for first-round RT-PCR of the TCR CDR3. TCRdb re-called the multiplex PCR reads through MiXCR, storing one row per CDR3 protein. This table holds 300,000 to 450,000 distinct CDR3 sequences, 15% to 20% found once. Source material: blood. These receptors originate from a woman between 40 and 50 years old with Graves' ophthalmopathy.

Turning to this clonotype: A clone one base away is much larger, so this may be a read error. The chain carries TRBV20-1 and TRBJ2-6; D may be TRBD2 (6 bases). Germline CDR1 reads DFQATT; CDR2 reads SNEGSKA (reference sequence). This CDR3 has 13 residues. Trimming pared 6 bases from V and 0 bases from J, leaving 6 bases between. The CDR3 bases are TGCAGTGCCGGGAGCTCTGGGGCCAACGTCCTGACTTTC. It is translated as CSAGSSGANVLTF.

The chain joins TRBV7-9 to TRBJ2-7; 7 nucleotides line up with TRBD2. The CDR3 has 15 amino acids. The ends lost 2 bases at V and 6 bases at J; junction bases unmatched: 10. Germline CDR1 and CDR2: SEHNR and FQNEAQ (reference sequence). The CDR3 DNA reads as TGTGCCAGCAGCTTAAATGCAGGGAGGGTTTCCGAGCAGTACTTC. Translated, it gives CASSLNAGRVSEQYF.

This clonotype was seen ten or more times. The rearrangement links TRBV6-1 to TRBJ1-2; no firm D call. V was pared by 3 bases and J by 8 bases, with 13 bases between. This CDR3 region has 13 residues. Germline V gene lookup returns CDR1 MNHNS and CDR2 SASEGT. CDR3 amino acids: CASSDIRRGGYTF. CDR3 nucleotide sequence: TGTGCCAGCAGTGATATAAGGAGAGGCGGCTACACCTTC.

V gene TRBV2 combines with J gene TRBJ1-5; the match to TRBD1 covers 7 bases. This CDR3 is 13 amino acids long. Trimming at V came to 7 bases and at J to 4 bases, leaving 4 bases not matched to a gene. Germline V CDR1 and CDR2: SNHLY, FYNNEI. The CDR3 nucleotides are TGTGCCAGCAAGACAGGGCCTAATCAGCCCCAGCATTTT. Translated, it gives CASKTGPNQPQHF.

This clonotype was seen repeatedly, ten times or more. The CDR3 loop is CASTPPGAGANVLTF. The CDR3 DNA sequence: TGTGCCAGTACCCCCCCGGGGGCCGGGGCCAACGTCCTGACTTTC. The chain carries TRBV19 and TRBJ2-6; D is perhaps TRBD1 or TRBD2 (6 bases each). V lost 7 bases to trimming and J lost 4 bases, with 14 bases between them. The CDR3 covers 15 residues. Germline CDR1 reads LNHDA; CDR2 reads SQIVND (reference sequence).

This clonotype was recorded at least ten times. CDR3 sequence reads: CASSFHKDQPQHF. The CDR3 bases are TGTGCCAGCAGCTTTCACAAGGATCAGCCCCAGCATTTT. This chain connects TRBV7-8 to TRBJ1-5; D is unclear. The V end was cut by 3 bases, the J end by 5 bases, with 8 bases between. This CDR3 has 13 residues. The V gene's germline CDR1 is SGHVS and CDR2 FQNEAQ. The full variable domain, rest sourced from reference TRBV7-8 and TRBJ1-5, is GAGVSQSPRYKVAKRGQDVALRCDPISGHVSLFWYQQALGQGPEFLTYFQNEAQLDKSGLPSDRFFAERPEGSVSTLKIQRTQQEDSAVYLCASSFHKDQPQHFGDGTRLSIL.

This clonotype was counted ten times or more. V gene TRBV5-1 combines with J gene TRBJ2-5; the match to TRBD2 covers 7 bases. CDR3 size: 16 residues. Trimming cost V 1 base and J 2 bases; bases outside gene matches: 8. Germline V gene sequence: CDR1 SGHRS, CDR2 YFSETQ. DNA for the CDR3: TGCGCCAGCAGCTTGCGGGTTTCGGGAGGTCAAGAGACCCAGTACTTC. This gives the protein CASSLRVSGGQETQYF.

The V call is TRBV28, the J call TRBJ2-5; 10 bases are shared with TRBD2. Germline CDR1 reads MDHEN; CDR2 reads SYDVKM. V shed 3 bases, J shed 5 bases, and the junction held 3 bases outside the gene matches. The CDR3 has 14 residues. This chain's CDR3 is CASSFLAGAETQYF. CDR3 in DNA: TGTGCCAGCAGTTTTCTAGCGGGAGCGGAGACCCAGTACTTC.

This clonotype was recorded many times. The CDR3 region has the DNA TGTGCCAGCAAAAACCCGGGACAGGGTCTTGTGCAGTACTTC. It codes for CASKNPGQGLVQYF. This chain uses TRBV28 with TRBJ2-7; 9 bases are shared with TRBD1. CDR1 is MDHEN and CDR2 is SYDVKM in the germline V gene. After removal of 7 bases from V and 9 bases from J, the junction contained 13 bases not matched to a gene. This CDR3 region has 14 residues.

About this clonotype itself: A clone one base away is much larger, so this may be a read error. The rearrangement uses TRBV2 and TRBJ1-3; tentatively, D is TRBD1 (5 bases). The CDR3 has 15 amino acids. Germline V gene data show CDR1 as SNHLY and CDR2 as FYNNEI. V was clipped by 4 bases and J by 0 bases, with 10 bases between them. The CDR3 DNA sequence: TGTGCCAGCAGTGTGGCAGGGACCTCTGGAAACACCATATATTTT. Protein sequence: CASSVAGTSGNTIYF.

This clonotype was recorded at least ten times. The chain employs TRBV5-1 and TRBJ2-3; D ambiguous. V lost 3 bases and J lost 1, with 9 bases in between. Germline V gene lookup returns CDR1 SGHRS and CDR2 YFSETQ. CDR3 size: 14 residues. The CDR3 DNA reads as TGCGCCAGCAGCTACCCCTCCGGCACAGATACGCAGTATTTT. Amino acids: CASSYPSGTDTQYF.

This clonotype appeared many times. The chain is built from TRBV12-3 or TRBV12-4 and TRBJ2-7; 8 bases line up with TRBD2. The V segment lost 5 bases and the J segment 4 bases; nucleotides outside the gene matches: 16. This CDR3 is built from 17 residues. In DNA form, the CDR3 reads TGTGCCAGCAGTATAAACACACTAGCGGTGGGTGGGTACGAGCAGTACTTC. This codes for CASSINTLAVGGYEQYF.

This clonotype was recorded at least ten times. The chain joins TRBV11-2 to TRBJ1-1; D might be TRBD1 (5 bases). V shed 2 bases and J shed 3 bases, with 16 bases lying between them. CDR3 length: 16 amino acids. From germline, CDR1 is SGHAT and CDR2 FQNNGV. The CDR3 protein is CASSLYSRVGDTEAFF. The CDR3 region has the DNA TGTGCCAGCAGCTTATACTCGAGGGTAGGGGACACTGAAGCTTTCTTT.

This clonotype was recorded many times. A junction boundary mismatches the germline segment, possibly from a read error. The chain joins TRBV6-2 or TRBV6-3 to TRBJ2-7; D not resolved. There are 13 residues in the CDR3. Germline loops: CDR1 MNHEY, CDR2 SVGEGT. DNA for the CDR3: TGTGTCAGCAGTTCGACTGGAACCTACGAGCAGTACTTC. Protein product: CVSSSTGTYEQYF.

The chain uses TRBV6-5 and TRBJ1-3, with 9 bases lining up with TRBD1. CDR1 and CDR2 from the germline V gene are MNHEY and SVGAGI. The J segment lost 0 bases and the V segment lost 2 bases, leaving 2 bases of the junction unmatched. There are 16 residues in the CDR3. CDR3 region: CASSYRTGDSGNTIYF. DNA of the CDR3: TGTGCCAGCAGTTACAGGACAGGGGACTCTGGAAACACCATATATTTT.

CDR3 region: CATQAGAGETQYF. CDR3 DNA: TGTGCCACGCAGGCGGGAGCGGGAGAGACCCAGTACTTC. The chain carries TRBV6-2 or TRBV6-3 and TRBJ2-5; 7 nucleotides agree with TRBD2. With V trimmed by 10 bases and J by 4 bases, 9 bases remained unmatched. Germline lookup yields CDR1 MNHEY and CDR2 SVGEGT. CDR3 size: 13 residues.

In its sample, this clonotype was seen once. This chain uses TRBV6-2 or TRBV6-3 with TRBJ1-1, with no clear D. The CDR3 covers 13 residues. The V and J ends lost 5 bases and 1 base respectively, with 8 bases between them. Germline V gene data show CDR1 as MNHEY and CDR2 as SVGEGT. The CDR3 loop is CASSETQNTEAFF. DNA for the CDR3: TGTGCCAGCAGTGAGACCCAGAACACTGAAGCTTTCTTT.

This clonotype was picked up many times. The chain carries TRBV4-3 and TRBJ1-5; no clear D. This CDR3 is 16 amino acids long. Trimming removed 0 bases at V and 5 bases at J, with 14 bases between. CDR1 and CDR2 (germline): LGHNA, YSLEER. The CDR3 DNA reads as TGCGCCAGCAGCCAAGATGTCTGGTCCGTGTATCAGCCCCAGCATTTT. The encoded protein is CASSQDVWSVYQPQHF.

In this sample, this clonotype turned up many times. J is TRBJ1-1 and V is TRBV18; 9 bases align to TRBD1. Germline values: CDR1 KGHSH, CDR2 LQKENI. The V gene end was trimmed by 0 bases and the J gene end by 6 bases; junction bases not matched to a gene: 2. CDR3 length: 14 amino acids. The CDR3: CASSPPRDRAEAFF. The DNA for the CDR3 is TGTGCCAGCTCACCACCCCGGGACAGGGCTGAAGCTTTCTTT.

Ten or more counts support this clonotype. This chain links TRBV6-5 with TRBJ1-2; D perhaps matches TRBD1 (6 bases). The CDR3 loop spans 11 amino acids. CDR1 and CDR2 (germline): MNHEY, SVGAGI. Trimming removed 11 bases at V and 8 bases at J, with 15 bases between. CDR3 residues: CAGEGGGGYTF. In DNA, the CDR3 is TGTGCCGGCGAGGGGGGGGGCGGCTACACCTTC.

Many counts were recorded for this clonotype. V and J are TRBV12-3 or TRBV12-4 and TRBJ2-2; D remains ambiguous. This CDR3 comprises 16 residues. V shed 8 bases and J shed 5 bases, with 21 bases lying between them. The CDR3 sequence: CASWVAGQRKTGELFF. CDR3 nucleotide sequence: TGTGCCAGCTGGGTAGCTGGCCAGAGGAAGACCGGGGAGCTGTTTTTT.

This clonotype was counted between two and nine times. The J gene is TRBJ1-5, the V gene TRBV19; D is possibly TRBD1 (6 bases). The CDR3 runs 16 residues. CDR1 LNHDA and CDR2 SQIVND come from the germline V gene (reference sequence). V was clipped by 7 bases and J by 0 bases, with 16 bases between them. The CDR3 spells CASITPGHYSNQPQHF. DNA of the CDR3: TGTGCCAGTATCACCCCGGGACATTATAGCAATCAGCCCCAGCATTTT.

Many counts were recorded for this clonotype. The J gene is TRBJ2-5, the V gene TRBV7-2, with 9 bases fitting TRBD2. The CDR3 runs 16 residues. Looked up from germline, CDR1 is SGHTA and CDR2 is FQGNSA. J lost 1 base, V lost 0 bases, and 3 bases had no gene match. CDR3 residues: CASSLALAGVQETQYF. The CDR3 DNA is TGTGCCAGCAGCTTAGCACTAGCGGGCGTCCAAGAGACCCAGTACTTC.

This clonotype was seen repeatedly, ten times or more. This chain links TRBV6-1 with TRBJ1-1; no firm D call. Germline-derived CDR1 and CDR2 are MNHNS and SASEGT. V dropped 4 bases and J dropped 6 bases, with 15 bases sitting between them. The CDR3 totals 14 residues. The CDR3 bases are TGTGCCAGCAGTGCGGGCCAACCGTACCCTGAAGCTTTCTTT. As protein: CASSAGQPYPEAFF.

This clonotype has ten or more counts. V is TRBV24-1 and J is TRBJ1-5; D is undetermined. The CDR3 extends over 13 amino acids. In germline, CDR1 is KGHDR, CDR2 SFDVKD. V was pared by 4 bases and J by 3 bases, with 6 bases between. The CDR3 protein is CATSEGFNQPQHF. The CDR3 nucleotides are TGTGCCACCAGTGAAGGATTCAATCAGCCCCAGCATTTT.

This clonotype appeared many times. The rearrangement uses TRBV4-3 and TRBJ2-2; no clear D gene. V was cut by 2 bases and J by 1 base, with 11 bases left in between. CDR3 length: 16 amino acids. Germline lookup yields CDR1 LGHNA and CDR2 YSLEER. CDR3 nucleotides: TGCGCCAGCAGCCAATATGGCGGTGTGAACACCGGGGAGCTGTTTTTT. This translates into CASSQYGGVNTGELFF.

This clonotype was observed many times. The chain recombines TRBV30 with TRBJ2-7, with a possible D match to TRBD2 (6 bases). The CDR3 is made up of 14 amino acids. Germline V gene sequence: CDR1 GTSNPN, CDR2 SVGIG (reference sequence). Trimming shortened V by 3 bases and J by 6 bases, and 18 bases separated the two germline ends. CDR3 coding DNA: TGTGCCTGGAGGAGGTTATTTATGGAGGGCGAGCAGTACTTC. This codes for CAWRRLFMEGEQYF.

The genes are TRBV29-1 and TRBJ2-2; no clear D. The CDR3 runs to 13 residues. V shed 4 bases and J shed 1 base, with 7 bases lying between them. Germline V gene lookup returns CDR1 SQVTM and CDR2 ANQGSEA. The CDR3 region is CSVVSGNTGELFF. CDR3 nucleotide sequence: TGCAGCGTTGTATCCGGGAACACCGGGGAGCTGTTTTTT.